The 23 T cell receptor beta chains in this list originate from one sample, sequenced in a study of shared clonotypes between healthy human individuals. The protocol was immunoSEQ multiplex PCR, while the TCRdb copy is restricted to in-frame clones and leaves out a portion. The sample consists of more than 1,200,000 clones, about 98.5% of them appearing once. The sample consisted of naive CD4+ T cells sorted from blood. Subset denoted: CD45RA+ positively selected. The origin of the receptors is a man aged 25 to 45 in good health.

This clone was detected only once. V and J are TRBV18 and TRBJ2-5; perhaps D is TRBD1 or TRBD2 (6 bases each). V was shortened by 6 bases and J by 5 bases, with 13 bases between the two germline ends. The CDR3 contains 13 residues. Germline V lookup: CDR1 KGHSH, CDR2 LQKENI. The CDR3 region has the DNA TGTGCCAGCTCTGGAAGGGGGGCCGAGACCCAGTACTTC. Translated: CASSGRGAETQYF.

This chain uses TRBV6-1 with TRBJ2-1, with no clear D. From germline, CDR1 is MNHNS and CDR2 SASEGT. Trimming cost V 7 bases and J 9 bases, with 19 bases left between them. This CDR3 is 14 amino acids long. The CDR3 bases are TGTGCCAGCACCAGGTCTCAAACTTTCAGTGAGCAGTTCTTC. Encoded protein: CASTRSQTFSEQFF.

The sample holds one count of this clone. This chain joins TRBV10-1 and TRBJ1-1; D unclear. CDR3 length: 13 amino acids. V dropped 3 bases and J dropped 1 base, with 6 bases sitting between them. CDR1 is WNHNN, CDR2 SYGVQD, per germline (reference sequence). The CDR3, as DNA: TGCGCCAGCAGTGACGATAGGAACACTGAAGCTTTCTTT. Protein: CASSDDRNTEAFF.

The chain uses TRBV10-1 and TRBJ2-5, with a possible D match to TRBD1 (7 bases). Germline V gene data show CDR1 as WNHNN and CDR2 as SYGVQD (reference sequence). The CDR3 extends over 15 amino acids. The germline V and J ends were trimmed by 8 bases and 5 bases, with 21 bases remaining between them. The CDR3 DNA sequence: TGCGCCAGCCTATCAGACAGGGAGGTTACGGAGACCCAGTACTTC. The encoded protein is CASLSDREVTETQYF.

The chain employs TRBV6-6 and TRBJ1-5; 8 nucleotides align to TRBD1. The CDR3 spans 15 residues. Germline lookup yields CDR1 MNHNY and CDR2 SVGAGI (reference sequence). Trimming took 5 bases from V and 3 from J; bases not matched to a gene: 6. The CDR3 loop is CASSPDRANNQPQHF. In DNA form, the CDR3 reads TGTGCCAGCAGTCCGGACAGGGCGAACAATCAGCCCCAGCATTTT.

As to this clone: Other DNA variants within this sample encode the same CDR3. This chain uses TRBV2 with TRBJ2-3; weak D call: TRBD2 (5 bases). Between the trimmed V and J ends, which lost 2 bases and 3 bases, there was a span of 6 bases. This CDR3 comprises 13 residues. CDR1 is SNHLY, CDR2 FYNNEI, per germline. The CDR3 DNA sequence: TGTGCCAGCAGTGAAACTAGGACAGATACGCAGTATTTT. Translating it yields CASSETRTDTQYF.

The chain is built from TRBV18 and TRBJ2-1; the D gene is possibly TRBD2 (5 bases). The CDR3 length is 14 residues. V was clipped by 6 bases and J by 5 bases, with 14 bases between them. CDR1 KGHSH and CDR2 LQKENI come from the germline V gene. Here the CDR3 DNA reads TGTGCCAGCTCTCTCTTCGGAGGAAACAATGAGCAGTTCTTC. As protein: CASSLFGGNNEQFF.

The V and J genes are TRBV7-8 and TRBJ2-7; 7 bases are a match to TRBD1. V was pared by 5 bases and J by 2 bases, with 18 bases of the junction left unmatched. The CDR3 spans 18 residues. The germline gives CDR1 SGHVS, CDR2 FQNEAQ. The DNA of the CDR3 is TGTGCCAGCAGCCTGCTCTCCGGGACAGAGTTAAGCACCTACGAGCAGTACTTC. This gives the protein CASSLLSGTELSTYEQYF.

The table lists this clone with a count of one. The rearrangement uses TRBV11-2 and TRBJ2-2; a possible D gene is TRBD1 (6 bases). Germline assignment: CDR1 SGHAT and CDR2 FQNNGV. CDR3 length: 14 residues. The germline V and J ends were trimmed by 1 base and 3 bases, with 6 bases remaining between them. CDR3 region: CASSLGQDTGELFF. For the CDR3, the DNA is TGTGCCAGCAGCTTAGGACAGGACACCGGGGAGCTGTTTTTT. Filled out from reference TRBV11-2 and TRBJ2-2, the complete variable domain reads EAGVAQSPRYKIIEKRQSVAFWCNPISGHATLYWYQQILGQGPKLLIQFQNNGVVDDSQLPKDRFSAERLKGVDSTLKIQPAKLEDSAVYLCASSLGQDTGELFFGEGSRLTVL.

V usage is TRBV27 and J usage is TRBJ1-2; tentative D call: TRBD1 (6 bases). Germline V gene sequence: CDR1 MNHEY, CDR2 SMNVEV (reference sequence). With 4 bases removed from V and 2 bases from J, the gap between germline ends came to 17 bases. The CDR3 consists of 16 residues. CDR3: CASSSTPIGGNYGYTF. CDR3 DNA: TGTGCCAGCAGTTCAACCCCCATCGGGGGCAACTATGGCTACACCTTC.

The chain employs TRBV7-9 and TRBJ2-5, with D possibly matching TRBD2 (5 bases). With 5 bases removed from V and 2 bases from J, the gap between germline ends came to 12 bases. The CDR3 contains 14 residues. The germline gives CDR1 SEHNR, CDR2 FQNEAQ (reference sequence). CDR3 protein: CASSPFSGQETQYF. The CDR3 bases are TGTGCCAGCAGCCCATTCAGCGGACAAGAGACCCAGTACTTC.

V usage is TRBV5-4 and J usage is TRBJ1-3; 9 bases align to TRBD1. The germline CDR1 and CDR2 sequences are SGHNT and YYREEE (reference sequence). V shed 4 bases, J shed 5 bases, and the junction held 7 bases outside the gene matches. This CDR3 has 15 amino acids. The CDR3 is CASSQGQGPRNTIYF. CDR3 in DNA: TGTGCCAGCAGCCAAGGACAGGGGCCTAGAAACACCATATATTTT.

The CDR3 sequence is CASSLAIRGGGDTQYF. The CDR3 DNA reads as TGCGCCAGCAGCTTGGCGATTCGGGGCGGAGGAGATACGCAGTATTTT. The chain has TRBV5-1 and TRBJ2-3; D could derive from TRBD1 or TRBD2 (5 bases each). Germline V gene lookup returns CDR1 SGHRS and CDR2 YFSETQ. The CDR3 loop spans 16 amino acids. The V end lost 0 bases, the J end lost 5 bases, and 16 bases lay between the germline ends.

The chain combines TRBV11-3 with TRBJ2-2; TRBD1 is a possible D gene (6 bases). This CDR3 has 16 amino acids. The V end lost 6 bases, the J end lost 4 bases, and 18 bases lay between the germline ends. Germline assignment: CDR1 SGHNT and CDR2 YENEEA. Here the CDR3 DNA reads TGTGCCAGCAGTAAAACAGGGATTGGAGGCACCGGGGAGCTGTTTTTT. Protein: CASSKTGIGGTGELFF.

The chain is built from TRBV5-6 and TRBJ2-1; 11 positions match TRBD2. Germline assignment: CDR1 SGHDT and CDR2 YYEEEE. The CDR3 covers 16 residues. J was trimmed by 2 bases and V by 4 bases; bases with no gene match: 5. CDR3 coding DNA: TGTGCCAGCAGCACCGGGACTAGCGGACCCTACAATGAGCAGTTCTTC. This translates into CASSTGTSGPYNEQFF.

The V and J genes are TRBV5-1 and TRBJ2-6; TRBD1 might be the D (6 bases). V gave up 6 bases and J gave up 0 bases, with 10 bases separating them. The CDR3 length is 15 residues. Germline V gene data show CDR1 as SGHRS and CDR2 as YFSETQ. CDR3 loop: CASTPDSSGANVLTF. CDR3 DNA sequence: TGCGCCAGCACCCCGGACAGCTCTGGGGCCAACGTCCTGACTTTC.

This chain links TRBV5-1 with TRBJ2-5, with D possibly being TRBD2 (5 bases). Germline assignment: CDR1 SGHRS and CDR2 YFSETQ. The V gene lost 6 bases and the J gene lost 2 bases, with 14 bases spanning the gap. CDR3 length: 14 amino acids. CDR3 in DNA: TGCGCCAGCAAGTCCCGGGGAAGACAAGAGACCCAGTACTTC. Amino acids: CASKSRGRQETQYF.

This chain joins TRBV30 and TRBJ2-1; D is possibly TRBD2 (5 bases). The CDR3 totals 12 residues. CDR1 and CDR2 (germline): GTSNPN, SVGIG (reference sequence). V was cut by 8 bases and J by 7 bases, with 15 bases left in between. The CDR3 loop is CAGELLRNEQFF. CDR3 bases: TGTGCCGGGGAGTTGCTGAGGAATGAGCAGTTCTTC. The full variable domain, in which reference TRBV30 and TRBJ2-1 provide the parts outside the CDR3, is SQTIHQWPATLVQPVGSPLSLECTVEGTSNPNLYWYRQAAGRGLQLLFYSVGIGQISSEVPQNLSASRPQDRQFILSSKKLLLSDSGFYLCAGELLRNEQFFGPGTRLTVL.

This clone appeared once. The chain links TRBV11-3 to TRBJ2-1; tentatively, D is TRBD1 (5 bases). Germline CDR1 is SGHNT and CDR2 is YENEEA. The CDR3 length is 18 residues. The V gene lost 1 base and the J gene lost 8 bases, with 24 bases spanning the gap. The chain's CDR3 is CASSLGAGPDPVFDEQFF. Here the CDR3 DNA reads TGTGCCAGCAGCTTAGGGGCAGGGCCTGACCCAGTTTTCGATGAGCAGTTCTTC. The variable domain in full, with the rest retrieved from reference TRBV11-3 and TRBJ2-1, is EAGVVQSPRYKIIEKKQPVAFWCNPISGHNTLYWYLQNLGQGPELLIRYENEEAVDDSQLPKDRFSAERLKGVDSTLKIQPAELGDSAVYLCASSLGAGPDPVFDEQFFGPGTRLTVL.

This sequence joins TRBV11-2 and TRBJ2-1, with TRBD2 identical over 11 bases. The junction had 9 bases not matched to a gene; V was cut back by 7 bases and J by 7 bases. CDR3 size: 15 residues. Germline V gives CDR1 SGHAT, CDR2 FQNNGV. CDR3 coding DNA: TGTGCCAGCACCCGTAGCGGGAGGGCCGGAAATGAGCAGTTCTTC. Protein sequence: CASTRSGRAGNEQFF.

The chain carries TRBV7-8 and TRBJ2-1; 8 nucleotides align to TRBD2. The germline CDR1 and CDR2 sequences are SGHVS and FQNEAQ. This CDR3 has 17 amino acids. The V gene end was trimmed by 0 bases and the J gene end by 8 bases; junction bases not matched to a gene: 12. This CDR3 reads CASSLARLEAGVYEQFF. In DNA, the CDR3 is TGTGCCAGCAGCTTAGCCCGACTGGAAGCGGGAGTATATGAGCAGTTCTTC.

This chain connects TRBV6-5 to TRBJ2-2; 12 nucleotides agree with TRBD2. Per germline, CDR1 MNHEY and CDR2 SVGAGI. The CDR3 is 16 residues long. J gave up 7 bases and V 4 bases, and 7 bases lay outside the gene matches. CDR3 DNA: TGTGCCAGCAGTTCCCTCCTAGCGGGAGGGATCGGGGAGCTGTTTTTT. The encoded protein is CASSSLLAGGIGELFF.

This sequence joins TRBV14 and TRBJ2-1; TRBD2 aligns across 11 bases. CDR3 length: 20 amino acids. J lost 3 bases, V lost 2 bases, and 15 bases had no gene match. The germline V gene encodes CDR1 SGHDN and CDR2 FVKESK. The DNA for the CDR3 is TGTGCCAGCAGCCAACCACCGGGACTAGCGGATAAACGATTCTACAATGAGCAGTTCTTC. Encoded protein: CASSQPPGLADKRFYNEQFF.